This passage covers 27 T cell receptor beta chains from one sample sequenced in a study of shared clonotypes between healthy human individuals. Positive CCR7 selection of CD45RO-negative cells yielded the naive CD8 cells, and terminally differentiated effector memory CD45RA+ cells were excluded. The data were produced by immunoSEQ multiplex PCR, yet TCRdb's version contains in-frame clones alone and is incomplete. The sample yields about 680,000 clones, 92% seen once. Sequencing input: naive CD8+ T cells sorted from blood. These receptors were obtained from a man aged 30 to 39 in good health.

The V and J genes are TRBV29-1 and TRBJ1-2; no clear D gene. Trimming pared 6 bases from V and 4 bases from J, leaving 18 bases between. The germline gives CDR1 SQVTM, CDR2 ANQGSEA. The CDR3 has 14 amino acids. CDR3 nucleotide sequence: TGCAGCGTCCCTGGGCGATCCCGGGCCTATGGCTACACCTTC. Translating it yields CSVPGRSRAYGYTF.

The V call is TRBV11-2, the J call TRBJ2-2, with a possible D match to TRBD1 (5 bases). V was cut by 1 base and J by 2 bases, with 11 bases left in between. The CDR3 totals 16 residues. The V gene's germline CDR1 is SGHAT and CDR2 FQNNGV. CDR3 sequence reads: CASSLGQGGNTGELFF. As DNA, the CDR3 is TGTGCCAGCAGCTTAGGGCAGGGTGGCAACACCGGGGAGCTGTTTTTT.

The chain links TRBV19 to TRBJ1-5, with D tentatively TRBD1 (6 bases). The CDR3 has 14 residues. CDR1 is LNHDA, CDR2 SQIVND, per germline (reference sequence). V was trimmed by 5 bases and J by 7 bases, leaving 15 bases between them. This CDR3 reads CASSDRDTGQPQHF. The CDR3 DNA sequence: TGTGCCAGTAGTGACCGGGACACAGGGCAGCCCCAGCATTTT.

V is TRBV7-6 and J is TRBJ1-3, with a possible D match to TRBD1 (5 bases). Per germline, CDR1 SGHVS and CDR2 FNYEAQ. Trimming left V 8 bases short and J 0 bases short, with 11 bases between. CDR3 length: 14 amino acids. This CDR3 is CASGAEDSGNTIYF. CDR3 sequence (DNA): TGTGCCAGCGGGGCCGAAGACTCTGGAAACACCATATATTTT.

The chain uses TRBV10-1 and TRBJ2-1, with 11 bases fitting TRBD1. V was clipped by 5 bases and J by 8 bases; unmatched bases: 8. This CDR3 contains 15 residues. Germline assignment: CDR1 WNHNN and CDR2 SYGVQD (reference sequence). The CDR3 sequence is CASSSRDRGVYEQFF. CDR3 coding DNA: TGCGCCAGCAGTAGTCGGGACAGGGGGGTGTATGAGCAGTTCTTC.

The sample holds a few counts of this clone. V usage is TRBV13 and J usage is TRBJ2-7; 11 bases are shared with TRBD2. CDR1 is PRHDT, CDR2 FYEKMQ, per germline (reference sequence). Trimming at V came to 6 bases and at J to 5 bases, leaving 9 bases not matched to a gene. There are 15 residues in the CDR3. The CDR3 loop is CASSNPSGGTDEQYF. The CDR3 bases are TGTGCCAGCAGTAACCCTAGCGGGGGGACGGACGAGCAGTACTTC.

This chain links TRBV10-2 with TRBJ1-1; D unresolved. Trimming cost V 3 bases and J 0 bases, with 8 bases left between them. There are 14 residues in the CDR3. The germline gives CDR1 WSHSY, CDR2 SAAADI. The CDR3: CASSDRTLNTEAFF. The CDR3 region has the DNA TGCGCCAGCAGTGACAGAACCTTGAACACTGAAGCTTTCTTT.

The gene calls are TRBV19 and TRBJ2-3; D might be TRBD1 or TRBD2, each matching 6 bases. The germline gives CDR1 LNHDA, CDR2 SQIVND (reference sequence). This CDR3 is 15 amino acids long. The V gene lost 1 base and the J gene lost 4 bases, with 12 bases spanning the gap. CDR3 loop: CASSIVPGASDTQYF. CDR3 sequence (DNA): TGTGCCAGTAGTATAGTGCCGGGGGCTTCAGATACGCAGTATTTT. Full variable domain (missing parts from reference TRBV19 and TRBJ2-3): DGGITQSPKYLFRKEGQNVTLSCEQNLNHDAMYWYRQDPGQGLRLIYYSQIVNDFQKGDIAEGYSVSREKKESFPLTVTSAQKNPTAFYLCASSIVPGASDTQYFGPGTRLTVL.

The rearrangement joins TRBV19 to TRBJ2-7; possibly TRBD2 for D (6 bases). The CDR3 covers 16 residues. Germline CDR1 reads LNHDA; CDR2 reads SQIVND (reference sequence). Trimming shortened V by 3 bases and J by 0 bases, and 15 bases separated the two germline ends. The CDR3 region is CASSMGEETDSYEQYF. For the CDR3, the DNA is TGTGCCAGTAGTATGGGGGAGGAGACAGACTCCTACGAGCAGTACTTC.

The V call is TRBV27, the J call TRBJ2-1; 10 bases agree with TRBD1. The V gene's germline CDR1 is MNHEY and CDR2 SMNVEV (reference sequence). The V and J ends lost 5 bases and 7 bases, in that order; junction bases with no gene match: 8. The CDR3 extends over 15 amino acids. The CDR3, as DNA: TGTGCCAGCAGTCTAGGGACAGGGGTTATTAATGAGCAGTTCTTC. It yields the protein CASSLGTGVINEQFF.

The J gene is TRBJ2-1, the V gene TRBV2; 11 nucleotides line up with TRBD2. Germline V gene sequence: CDR1 SNHLY, CDR2 FYNNEI. V gave up 2 bases and J gave up 5 bases; unmatched junction bases: 8. The CDR3 loop spans 17 amino acids. The chain's CDR3 is CASSETSGSGLNNEQFF. CDR3 coding DNA: TGTGCCAGCAGTGAAACTAGCGGGAGTGGCCTTAACAATGAGCAGTTCTTC.

The CDR3 nucleotides read TGTGCCAGCCGAGGGCGGTACACCGGGGAGCTGTTTTTT. Residues: CASRGRYTGELFF. V is TRBV2 and J is TRBJ2-2; D is perhaps TRBD2 (5 bases). The CDR3 length is 13 residues. CDR1 and CDR2 from the germline V gene are SNHLY and FYNNEI. V lost 8 bases and J 3 bases, leaving 10 bases between the germline ends.

The genes are TRBV12-5 and TRBJ1-1; the D gene is possibly TRBD1 (5 bases). V was clipped by 1 base and J by 0 bases, with 9 bases between them. Germline assignment: CDR1 LGHNT and CDR2 FRNRAP. The CDR3 consists of 15 residues. CDR3 in DNA: TGTGCTAGTGGTTTGGGGGGCATCATGAACACTGAAGCTTTCTTT. Translated, it gives CASGLGGIMNTEAFF.

Here the CDR3 reads CASSLRPGVNTGELFF. Here the CDR3 DNA reads TGTGCCAGCAGCTTGCGCCCAGGCGTGAACACCGGGGAGCTGTTTTTT. The chain has TRBV5-6 and TRBJ2-2, with unresolved D. V was cut by 1 base and J by 1 base, with 11 bases left in between. CDR1 and CDR2 from the germline V gene are SGHDT and YYEEEE. The CDR3 consists of 16 residues.

The chain employs TRBV18 and TRBJ2-2, with TRBD1 identical over 9 bases. Losses at the gene ends were 2 bases for V and 6 bases for J; bases not matched to a gene: 7. The CDR3 has 16 residues. From germline, CDR1 is KGHSH and CDR2 LQKENI. The CDR3 DNA follows: TGTGCCAGCTCACCAACCGACAGGGGGGCACCCGGGGAGCTGTTTTTT. It is translated as CASSPTDRGAPGELFF.

On this clone itself: The sample carries other DNA sequences with the same CDR3. V and J are TRBV7-9 and TRBJ1-1; D uncertain. The CDR3 runs 14 residues. The germline CDR1 and CDR2 sequences are SEHNR and FQNEAQ (reference sequence). V was shortened by 1 base and J by 2 bases, with 8 bases between the two germline ends. The CDR3 is CASSLVAGNTEAFF. CDR3 sequence (DNA): TGTGCCAGCAGCTTAGTAGCAGGAAACACTGAAGCTTTCTTT.

The CDR3 spells CASSVRGRPGQLFF. In nucleotides, the CDR3 is TGTGCCAGCAGCGTCAGGGGTCGGCCGGGGCAGCTGTTTTTT. The genes are TRBV7-6 and TRBJ2-2; perhaps TRBD1 as D (6 bases). With 5 bases removed from V and 12 bases from J, the gap between germline ends came to 19 bases. The CDR3 spans 14 residues. Germline CDR1 SGHVS, CDR2 FNYEAQ.

The J gene is TRBJ2-1, the V gene TRBV10-2, with D possibly matching TRBD2 (5 bases). Germline lookup yields CDR1 WSHSY and CDR2 SAAADI. V gave up 4 bases and J gave up 5 bases, with 15 bases separating them. The CDR3 spans 15 residues. CDR3 residues: CASSALTGLDNEQFF. CDR3 DNA: TGCGCCAGCAGTGCTTTAACGGGGTTGGACAATGAGCAGTTCTTC.

The J gene is TRBJ2-1, the V gene TRBV7-8, with 7 positions matching TRBD2. Unmatched junction bases numbered 7, after V lost 5 bases and J lost 0 bases. The germline V gene encodes CDR1 SGHVS and CDR2 FQNEAQ. The CDR3 extends over 16 amino acids. The CDR3 sequence is CASSPSGMSSYNEQFF. Written as DNA, the CDR3 is TGTGCCAGCAGCCCGAGCGGGATGAGCTCCTACAATGAGCAGTTCTTC. Using reference TRBV7-8 and TRBJ2-1 for the parts outside the CDR3, the full variable domain is GAGVSQSPRYKVAKRGQDVALRCDPISGHVSLFWYQQALGQGPEFLTYFQNEAQLDKSGLPSDRFFAERPEGSVSTLKIQRTQQEDSAVYLCASSPSGMSSYNEQFFGPGTRLTVL.

The rearrangement links TRBV7-9 to TRBJ2-5, with TRBD1 identical over 7 bases. Germline V gene data show CDR1 as SEHNR and CDR2 as FQNEAQ (reference sequence). The trim removed 5 bases at V and 2 bases at J, leaving 11 bases unmatched. The CDR3 length is 16 residues. For the CDR3, the DNA is TGTGCCAGCAGCGACAGCATCTACAGGGGACAAGAGACCCAGTACTTC. It is translated as CASSDSIYRGQETQYF.

The chain links TRBV7-2 to TRBJ2-7, with D perhaps matching TRBD1 (6 bases). The CDR3 consists of 15 residues. The V end lost 0 bases, the J end lost 0 bases, and 9 bases lay between the germline ends. In germline, CDR1 is SGHTA, CDR2 FQGNSA. CDR3 sequence reads: CASSLADSFSYEQYF. CDR3 DNA: TGTGCCAGCAGCTTAGCGGACAGCTTCTCCTACGAGCAGTACTTC.

V is TRBV6-5 and J is TRBJ1-2; D might be TRBD1 (6 bases). The CDR3 contains 14 residues. V was clipped by 10 bases and J by 4 bases, with 19 bases between them. Germline assignment: CDR1 MNHEY and CDR2 SVGAGI. CDR3 bases: TGTGCCACCTCGAAGGGGGAGGAGACCTATGGCTACACCTTC. Amino acid sequence: CATSKGEETYGYTF.

This chain links TRBV5-4 with TRBJ1-1; D gene uncertain. Per the germline V gene, CDR1 is SGHNT and CDR2 is YYREEE (reference sequence). V was pared by 3 bases and J by 8 bases, with 14 bases between. The CDR3 loop spans 13 amino acids. CDR3 coding DNA: TGTGCCAGCAGCTGGGAGACGGACCGGGAAGCTTTCTTT. Amino acid sequence: CASSWETDREAFF. The full variable domain, its missing parts supplied by reference TRBV5-4 and TRBJ1-1, is ETGVTQSPTHLIKTRGQQVTLRCSSQSGHNTVSWYQQALGQGPQFIFQYYREEENGRGNFPPRFSGLQFPNYSSELNVNALELDDSALYLCASSWETDREAFFGQGTRLTVV.

This chain links TRBV10-3 with TRBJ2-7; 8 nucleotides match TRBD2. Looked up from germline, CDR1 is ENHRY and CDR2 is SYGVKD. The CDR3 contains 17 residues. V shed 0 bases, J shed 3 bases, and the junction held 10 bases outside the gene matches. CDR3: CAISESEEAGDYYEQYF. The DNA of the CDR3 is TGTGCCATCAGTGAGTCGGAGGAAGCGGGAGATTACTACGAGCAGTACTTC.

The V gene is TRBV19, the J gene TRBJ2-1, with 7 bases matching TRBD2. The CDR3 has 13 amino acids. Germline CDR1 LNHDA, CDR2 SQIVND (reference sequence). Trimming removed 3 bases from V and 9 bases from J; junction bases left unmatched: 5. The CDR3 is CASSIKSGGEQFF. The CDR3 region has the DNA TGTGCCAGTAGTATTAAGTCGGGGGGTGAGCAGTTCTTC.

Here the CDR3 DNA reads TGCGCCAGCAGCCCCCTAGCGGGAGAAGGCACCGGGGAGCTGTTTTTT. It yields the protein CASSPLAGEGTGELFF. The J gene is TRBJ2-2, the V gene TRBV5-1; 10 nucleotides line up with TRBD2. The CDR3 is 16 residues long. Germline V gene lookup returns CDR1 SGHRS and CDR2 YFSETQ. Unmatched junction bases numbered 7, after V lost 4 bases and J lost 4 bases. The whole variable domain, filled in from reference TRBV5-1 and TRBJ2-2, reads KAGVTQTPRYLIKTRGQQVTLSCSPISGHRSVSWYQQTPGQGLQFLFEYFSETQRNKGNFPGRFSGRQFSNSRSEMNVSTLELGDSALYLCASSPLAGEGTGELFFGEGSRLTVL.

The chain's CDR3 is CASSGTGLNTEAFF. The CDR3 DNA sequence: TGTGCCAGTAGTGGGACAGGGCTGAACACTGAAGCTTTCTTT. The chain links TRBV19 to TRBJ1-1; 9 bases are a match to TRBD1. This CDR3 is built from 14 residues. CDR1 is LNHDA, CDR2 SQIVND, per germline (reference sequence). Germline trimming cut 5 bases from V and 0 bases from J; bases unmatched to any gene: 1.